Listed below are T cell receptor beta chains from one sample, sequenced in a study of blood T cell repertoires in COVID-19. This table comes from immunoSEQ multiplex PCR, and its TCRdb copy is limited to in-frame clones, with some not included. Of roughly 99,000 clones detected, 70% to 90% appear once; the ten largest clones hold just over 2%. The sequencing input was peripheral blood. The source of these receptors is a man in his fifties or sixties with COVID-19, enrolled during active disease. The CDR3 runs from the conserved cysteine through the conserved F or W. The D gene is left open where the match is weak. Clone size is not always given. Where it is, it says once, few, many or a class for expanded clones.

v_call: TRBV5-1; j_call: TRBJ1-3; d_call: TRBD1; clone_size: NA; cdr3_nt: TGCGCCAGCAGCTTGGCCTTGGGACAGGGCCTCTCTGGAAACACCATATATTTT; cdr3_aa: CASSLALGQGLSGNTIYF
v_call: TRBV7-2; j_call: TRBJ1-5; d_call: NA; clone_size: NA; cdr3_nt: TGTGCCAGCAGCCCTAGACGGGATCAGCCCCAGCATTTT; cdr3_aa: CASSPRRDQPQHF
v_call: TRBV27; j_call: TRBJ2-5; d_call: NA; clone_size: NA; cdr3_nt: TGTGCCAGCAGTGCACAGGGTCGAGAGACCCAGTACTTC; cdr3_aa: CASSAQGRETQYF
v_call: TRBV4-1; j_call: TRBJ1-5; d_call: NA; clone_size: NA; cdr3_nt: TGCGCCAGCAGCCTAGGGAGTAATCAGCCCCAGCATTTT; cdr3_aa: CASSLGSNQPQHF
v_call: TRBV28; j_call: TRBJ1-2; d_call: NA; clone_size: NA; cdr3_nt: TGTGCCAGCAGTTTAATTGTGCGGGAGAACTATGGCTACACCTTC; cdr3_aa: CASSLIVRENYGYTF
v_call: TRBV15; j_call: TRBJ1-2; d_call: TRBD1; clone_size: NA; cdr3_nt: TGTGCCACCAGCAGAGAGACAGGGGGCGTCACCTTC; cdr3_aa: CATSRETGGVTF
v_call: TRBV28; j_call: TRBJ2-7; d_call: TRBD2; clone_size: NA; cdr3_nt: TGTGCCAGCAGGGGGGGGAGATACGAGCAGTACTTC; cdr3_aa: CASRGGRYEQYF
v_call: TRBV3-1/TRBV3-2; j_call: TRBJ1-2; d_call: NA; clone_size: NA; cdr3_nt: TGTGCCAGCACCCGGGGGAGCAACTATGGCTACACCTTC; cdr3_aa: CASTRGSNYGYTF
v_call: TRBV12-5; j_call: TRBJ2-7; d_call: NA; clone_size: NA; cdr3_nt: TGTGCTAGTGGCCCTACTTTAGGGGGGGAGTACTACGAGCAGTACTTC; cdr3_aa: CASGPTLGGEYYEQYF
v_call: TRBV28; j_call: TRBJ2-7; d_call: NA; clone_size: NA; cdr3_nt: TGTGCCAGCAGGTTGGGCCGGCTTGGAGAGCAGTACTTC; cdr3_aa: CASRLGRLGEQYF
v_call: TRBV30; j_call: TRBJ2-5; d_call: NA; clone_size: NA; cdr3_nt: TGTGCCTGGACCTCAAGAGGGCCAGAGACCCAGTACTTC; cdr3_aa: CAWTSRGPETQYF
v_call: TRBV29-1; j_call: TRBJ1-1; d_call: NA; clone_size: NA; cdr3_nt: TGCAGCGTTGGGTGGCAGGGCACCATGAACACTGAAGCTTTCTTT; cdr3_aa: CSVGWQGTMNTEAFF
v_call: TRBV7-9; j_call: TRBJ1-2; d_call: TRBD1; clone_size: NA; cdr3_nt: TGTGCCAGCAGCCCATTTACAGGGGGCGCCGATGGCTACACCTTC; cdr3_aa: CASSPFTGGADGYTF
v_call: TRBV19; j_call: TRBJ1-2; d_call: NA; clone_size: NA; cdr3_nt: TGTGCCAGTAGTATATTAGACGGGAACTATGGCTACACCTTC; cdr3_aa: CASSILDGNYGYTF
v_call: TRBV27; j_call: TRBJ2-5; d_call: NA; clone_size: once; cdr3_nt: TGTGCCAGCAGTTTTAGCTCATTCAAAGAGACCCAGTACTTC; cdr3_aa: CASSFSSFKETQYF
v_call: TRBV3-1/TRBV3-2; j_call: TRBJ2-4; d_call: TRBD1; clone_size: NA; cdr3_nt: TGTGCCAGCAGCCTTGGGACAGGCCTAGCCAAAAACATTCAGTACTTC; cdr3_aa: CASSLGTGLAKNIQYF
v_call: TRBV5-1; j_call: TRBJ1-2; d_call: NA; clone_size: NA; cdr3_nt: TGCGCCAGCAGCCCGACAGGCCGTCAAGGAGGCTACACCTTC; cdr3_aa: CASSPTGRQGGYTF
v_call: TRBV19; j_call: TRBJ2-7; d_call: TRBD1; clone_size: NA; cdr3_nt: TGTGCCAGTATTTGCAGGGGGTCCTACGAGCAGTACTTC; cdr3_aa: CASICRGSYEQYF
v_call: TRBV27; j_call: TRBJ1-1; d_call: TRBD1; clone_size: NA; cdr3_nt: TGTGCCAGCAGTGCTCCCGGGACAGGGAGGCTTGAAGCTTTCTTT; cdr3_aa: CASSAPGTGRLEAFF
v_call: TRBV14; j_call: TRBJ2-1; d_call: TRBD1; clone_size: NA; cdr3_nt: TGTGCCAGCAGCCGATATACCGGGACAGGCAACTACAATGAGCAGTTCTTC; cdr3_aa: CASSRYTGTGNYNEQFF
v_call: TRBV28; j_call: TRBJ1-6; d_call: TRBD1; clone_size: NA; cdr3_nt: TGTGCCAGCAGTTTAGGGACAGGGGGAATCGGTTCACCCCTCCACTTT; cdr3_aa: CASSLGTGGIGSPLHF
v_call: TRBV2; j_call: TRBJ1-6; d_call: NA; clone_size: NA; cdr3_nt: TGTGCCAGCGCGAGCTCCTATAATTCACCCCTCCACTTT; cdr3_aa: CASASSYNSPLHF
v_call: TRBV6-5; j_call: TRBJ1-6; d_call: TRBD1; clone_size: NA; cdr3_nt: TGTGCCAGCAGGCCCGCCCAGGGGGTTAATTCACCCCTCCACTTT; cdr3_aa: CASRPAQGVNSPLHF
v_call: TRBV15; j_call: TRBJ1-1; d_call: NA; clone_size: NA; cdr3_nt: TGTGCCACCAGCAAACAGGGATACACTGAAGCTTTCTTT; cdr3_aa: CATSKQGYTEAFF
v_call: TRBV20-1; j_call: TRBJ1-1; d_call: NA; clone_size: NA; cdr3_nt: TGCAGTGCTAGACCGGCTGAAGCTTTCTTT; cdr3_aa: CSARPAEAFF
v_call: TRBV19; j_call: TRBJ2-7; d_call: NA; clone_size: NA; cdr3_nt: TGTGCCAGTAGCGTCGCGGGGTTTGGGTCCTACGAGCAGTACTTC; cdr3_aa: CASSVAGFGSYEQYF
v_call: TRBV4-3; j_call: TRBJ2-3; d_call: NA; clone_size: NA; cdr3_nt: TGCGCCAGCAGCCAAGATCGGGAACTGGGGGCGGCAGATACGCAGTATTTT; cdr3_aa: CASSQDRELGAADTQYF
v_call: TRBV5-4; j_call: TRBJ1-2; d_call: TRBD1; clone_size: NA; cdr3_nt: TGTGCCAGCAGCCGGGACAGGGGAGGAGTCTATGGCTACACCTTC; cdr3_aa: CASSRDRGGVYGYTF
v_call: TRBV5-5; j_call: TRBJ1-6; d_call: TRBD1; clone_size: NA; cdr3_nt: TGTGCCAGCAGCTTGGAGTCCGGACAGGGGAGAAATTCACCCCTCCACTTT; cdr3_aa: CASSLESGQGRNSPLHF
v_call: TRBV5-1; j_call: TRBJ2-7; d_call: TRBD2; clone_size: NA; cdr3_nt: TGCGCCAGCGGGACTAGCCTCGCTGGCGAGCAGTACTTC; cdr3_aa: CASGTSLAGEQYF
v_call: TRBV13; j_call: TRBJ1-2; d_call: NA; clone_size: NA; cdr3_nt: TGTGCCAGCAGCATAACAGGGACTAAGAACTATGGCTACACCTTC; cdr3_aa: CASSITGTKNYGYTF
v_call: TRBV5-1; j_call: TRBJ2-7; d_call: TRBD1; clone_size: NA; cdr3_nt: TGCGCCAGCAGCCTAAGGCCTCCGGGACAGGGGGCTTACGAGCAGTACTTC; cdr3_aa: CASSLRPPGQGAYEQYF
v_call: TRBV6-2/TRBV6-3; j_call: TRBJ2-7; d_call: NA; clone_size: NA; cdr3_nt: TGTGCCAGCAGTTCGAGGGAACCCTACGAGCAGTACTTC; cdr3_aa: CASSSREPYEQYF
v_call: TRBV3-1/TRBV3-2; j_call: TRBJ1-4; d_call: TRBD1; clone_size: NA; cdr3_nt: TGTGCCAGCAGTCAGCCACAGGGGGCGCAAGAAAAACTGTTTTTT; cdr3_aa: CASSQPQGAQEKLFF
v_call: TRBV27; j_call: TRBJ1-1; d_call: NA; clone_size: NA; cdr3_nt: TGTGCCAGCAGCCGAGGACGGGGATTCAACACTGAAGCTTTCTTT; cdr3_aa: CASSRGRGFNTEAFF